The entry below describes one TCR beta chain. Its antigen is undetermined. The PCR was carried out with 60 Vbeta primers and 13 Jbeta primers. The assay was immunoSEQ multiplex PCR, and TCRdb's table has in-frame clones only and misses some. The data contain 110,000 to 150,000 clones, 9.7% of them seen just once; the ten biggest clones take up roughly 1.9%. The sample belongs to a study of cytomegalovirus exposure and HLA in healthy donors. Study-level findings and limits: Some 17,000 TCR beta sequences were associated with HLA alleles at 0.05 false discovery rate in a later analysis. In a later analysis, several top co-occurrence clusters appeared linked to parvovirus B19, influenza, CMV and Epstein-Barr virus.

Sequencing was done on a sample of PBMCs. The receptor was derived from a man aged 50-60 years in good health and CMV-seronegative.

DNA of the CDR3: TGTGCCAGCACCGGGACAGGAGCGGGCTATGGCTACACCTTC. Protein sequence: CASTGTGAGYGYTF. V and J are TRBV2 and TRBJ1-2, with TRBD1 matching over 8 bases. Germline trimming cut 7 bases from V and 4 bases from J; bases unmatched to any gene: 8. The CDR3 consists of 14 residues. Germline-derived CDR1 and CDR2 are SNHLY and FYNNEI.